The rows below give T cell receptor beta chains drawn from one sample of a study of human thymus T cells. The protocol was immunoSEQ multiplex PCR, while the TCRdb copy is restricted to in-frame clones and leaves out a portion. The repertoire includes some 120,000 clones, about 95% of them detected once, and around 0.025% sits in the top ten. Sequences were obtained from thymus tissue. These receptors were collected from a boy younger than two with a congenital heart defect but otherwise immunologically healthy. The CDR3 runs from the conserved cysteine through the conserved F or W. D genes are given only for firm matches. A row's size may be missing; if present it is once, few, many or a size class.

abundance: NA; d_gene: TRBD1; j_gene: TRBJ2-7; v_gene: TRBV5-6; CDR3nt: TGTGCCAGCAGCTTGGTAGGAACAGGGGTCATCGAGCAGTACTTC; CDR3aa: CASSLVGTGVIEQYF
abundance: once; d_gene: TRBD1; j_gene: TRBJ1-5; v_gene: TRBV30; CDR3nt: TGTGCCTGGAGTGTTCACGACAGGGCCAGCAATCAGCCCCAGCATTTT; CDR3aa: CAWSVHDRASNQPQHF
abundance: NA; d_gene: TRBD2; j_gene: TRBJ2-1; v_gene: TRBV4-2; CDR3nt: TGTGCCAGCAGCCAAAAAGCGGGGGACCGATACAATGAGCAGTTCTTC; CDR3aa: CASSQKAGDRYNEQFF
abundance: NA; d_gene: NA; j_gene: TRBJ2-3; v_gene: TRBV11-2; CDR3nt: TGTGCCAGCAGCTTACCCACAGATACGCAGTATTTT; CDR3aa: CASSLPTDTQYF
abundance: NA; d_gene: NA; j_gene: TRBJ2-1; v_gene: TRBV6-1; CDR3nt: TGCGGGGTACCAGGGGAGGATGAGCAGTTCTTC; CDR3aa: CGVPGEDEQFF
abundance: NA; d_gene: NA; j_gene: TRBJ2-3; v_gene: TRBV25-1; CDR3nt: TGTGCCAGCAGTGGAGGGGGGGGTCTTAAACGCACAGATACGCAGTATTTT; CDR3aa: CASSGGGGLKRTDTQYF
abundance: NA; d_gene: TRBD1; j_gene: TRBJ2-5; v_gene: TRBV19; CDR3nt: TGTGCCAGCCGCGCCAACAGGGGTCCCCAAGAGACCCAGTACTTC; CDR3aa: CASRANRGPQETQYF
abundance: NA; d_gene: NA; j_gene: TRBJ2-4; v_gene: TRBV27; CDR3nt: TGTGCCAGCAGTGACACACTGGGGGGGGCTGTAGCCAAAAACATTCAGTACTTC; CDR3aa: CASSDTLGGAVAKNIQYF
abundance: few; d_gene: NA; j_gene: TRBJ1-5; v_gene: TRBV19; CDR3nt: TGTGCCAGTAGCGACAGGTATCTAGAGGCCCAGCATTTT; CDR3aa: CASSDRYLEAQHF
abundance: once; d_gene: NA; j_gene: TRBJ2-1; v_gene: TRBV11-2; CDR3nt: TGTGCCAGCAGCTTTCGGGTCACCGTTCGGAGTGAGCAGTTCTTC; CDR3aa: CASSFRVTVRSEQFF
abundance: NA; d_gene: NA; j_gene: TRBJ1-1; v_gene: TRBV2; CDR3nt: TGTGCCAGCAGTGAAGACAGGGACCCCATCCAGAACACTGAAGCTTTCTTT; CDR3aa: CASSEDRDPIQNTEAFF
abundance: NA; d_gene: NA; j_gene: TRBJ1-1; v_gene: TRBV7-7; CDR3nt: TGTGCTAGCAGCTTATTCCCGGGACACCTGAACACTGAAGCTTTCTTT; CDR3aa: CASSLFPGHLNTEAFF
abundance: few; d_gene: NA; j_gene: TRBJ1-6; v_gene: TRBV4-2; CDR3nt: TGTGCCAGCAGCCAAGCCGAGGACAGTCTATCCAATTCACCCCTCCACTTT; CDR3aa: CASSQAEDSLSNSPLHF
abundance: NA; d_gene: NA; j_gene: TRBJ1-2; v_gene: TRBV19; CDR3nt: TGTGCCAGTAGTCCGTCCCAGCCTTTACCATATGGCTACACCTTC; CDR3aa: CASSPSQPLPYGYTF
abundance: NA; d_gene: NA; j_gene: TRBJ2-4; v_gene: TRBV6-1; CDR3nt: TGTGCCAGCAGTGAATGGTCAGGGAGGAACAAAAACATTCAGTACTTC; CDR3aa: CASSEWSGRNKNIQYF
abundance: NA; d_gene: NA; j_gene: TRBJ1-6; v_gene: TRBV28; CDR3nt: TGTGCCAGCAGAGGGGCAGAATATAATTCACCCCTCCACTTT; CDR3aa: CASRGAEYNSPLHF
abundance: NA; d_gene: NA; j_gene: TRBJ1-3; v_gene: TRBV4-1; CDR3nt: TGCGCCAGCAGCCGCGAAAGTCCGGGAAACACCATATATTTT; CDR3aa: CASSRESPGNTIYF
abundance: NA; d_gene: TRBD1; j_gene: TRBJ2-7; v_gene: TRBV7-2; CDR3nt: TGTGCCAGCAGCCCAGAGGACAGGGATACCTCCTACGAGCAGTACTTC; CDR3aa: CASSPEDRDTSYEQYF
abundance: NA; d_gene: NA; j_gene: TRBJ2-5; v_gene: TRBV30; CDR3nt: TGTGCCTGGAGTGTGAACGGGGGTGGGCAAGAGACCCAGTACTTC; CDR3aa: CAWSVNGGGQETQYF
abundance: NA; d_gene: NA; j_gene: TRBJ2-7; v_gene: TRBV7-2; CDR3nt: TGTGCCAGCAGCCCCCCGGCACGCAGGATGAAAGAGCAGTACTTC; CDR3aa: CASSPPARRMKEQYF
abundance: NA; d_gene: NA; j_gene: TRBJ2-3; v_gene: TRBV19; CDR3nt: TGTGCCAGTAGTATGGTCGTGAGGCCACTTAAGGTAGATACGCAGTATTTT; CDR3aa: CASSMVVRPLKVDTQYF
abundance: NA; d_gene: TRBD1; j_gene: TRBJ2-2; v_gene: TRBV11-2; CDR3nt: TGTGCCAGCAACCCCTCGACAGGGCTTAACACCGGGGAGCTGTTTTTT; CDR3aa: CASNPSTGLNTGELFF